This is a list of T cell receptor beta chains from one sample in a study of cytomegalovirus exposure and HLA in healthy donors. The protocol was immunoSEQ multiplex PCR, while the TCRdb copy is restricted to in-frame clones and leaves out a portion. The sample holds roughly 150,000 clones, approximately 86% seen once. Sequencing input: PBMCs. The receptors here all came from a woman aged 18-29 years in good health and CMV-seronegative. Each CDR3 is given with its conserved first and last residue. A D gene is named only where the DNA matches it firmly. Part of the rows lack a size; the others show once, few, many or a class for expanded clones.

NA,TRBV5-1,TRBJ2-7,TRBD1,CASSSNRGPSYEQYF,TGCGCCAGCAGCTCGAACAGGGGGCCCTCCTACGAGCAGTACTTC
NA,TRBV4-2,TRBJ2-2,TRBD1,CASSLEPGQGRTTTGELFF,TGTGCCAGCAGCCTCGAACCGGGACAGGGCCGCACCACCACCGGGGAGCTGTTTTTT
few,TRBV4-3,TRBJ1-1,NA,CASSQGRVGTEAFF,TGCGCCAGCAGCCAAGGGAGAGTTGGCACTGAAGCTTTCTTT
once,TRBV9,TRBJ2-1,TRBD2,CASGLAVLNEQFF,TGTGCCTCCGGACTAGCGGTTTTGAATGAGCAGTTCTTC
NA,TRBV29-1,TRBJ1-2,NA,CSVQGIFRGSDGYTF,TGCAGCGTGCAGGGGATCTTTCGGGGTTCGGATGGCTACACCTTC
NA,TRBV19,TRBJ1-2,TRBD1,CASSWTGRGYTF,TGTGCCAGTAGTTGGACAGGACGAGGCTACACCTTC
NA,TRBV5-6,TRBJ1-2,TRBD1,CASSLDGTDYYGYTF,TGTGCCAGCAGCTTGGACGGGACAGATTACTATGGCTACACCTTC
once,TRBV5-8,TRBJ2-7,NA,CASRVGGNSYEQYF,TGTGCCAGCAGGGTCGGCGGGAATTCCTACGAGCAGTACTTC
NA,TRBV7-2,TRBJ2-1,TRBD1,CASKTPGQGPNEQFF,TGTGCCAGCAAAACCCCGGGACAGGGTCCGAATGAGCAGTTCTTC
NA,TRBV7-2,TRBJ2-7,TRBD2,CASSLLAGGPYEQYF,TGTGCCAGCAGCCTACTAGCGGGGGGTCCCTACGAGCAGTACTTC
NA,TRBV27,TRBJ2-2,NA,CASSLSFRGELFF,TGTGCCAGCAGTTTATCTTTCCGCGGGGAGCTGTTTTTT